The source of this TCR beta chain is a study of T-cell reconstitution after alpha-beta-depleted transplantation in children. CDR3 length equals 14 residues. Germline CDR1 reads SGDLS; CDR2 reads YYNGEE. The V gene end was trimmed by 0 bases and the J gene end by 3 bases; junction bases not matched to a gene: 3. Preparation of the TCRbeta library used unique molecular identifiers. Each CDR3 protein gets one entry after TCRdb re-called the PCR reads with MiXCR. The sample yields roughly 420,000 distinct CDR3 sequences, around 15% seen once. Regarding the study as a whole: At one year after transplant, newly produced T cells mostly accounted for T-cell counts and diversity. Several hundred expanded graft clones reportedly gave rise to the alpha-beta T cells present about two months after transplant.

This clonotype was counted between two and nine times. Its matching antigen is unknown. The sample was PBMCs, mostly from graft donor cells, taken 360 days after TCRalphabeta/CD19-depleted stem cell transplant. The origin of this receptor is a boy less than two years old who had a stem cell transplant for Wiskott-Aldrich syndrome, so the T cells may come from the graft donor. The rearrangement uses TRBV9 and TRBJ2-7, with 7 bases identical to TRBD1. CDR3 sequence (DNA): TGTGCCAGCAGCGTAGGGACAGGATACTACGAGCAGTACTTC. It specifies CASSVGTGYYEQYF.